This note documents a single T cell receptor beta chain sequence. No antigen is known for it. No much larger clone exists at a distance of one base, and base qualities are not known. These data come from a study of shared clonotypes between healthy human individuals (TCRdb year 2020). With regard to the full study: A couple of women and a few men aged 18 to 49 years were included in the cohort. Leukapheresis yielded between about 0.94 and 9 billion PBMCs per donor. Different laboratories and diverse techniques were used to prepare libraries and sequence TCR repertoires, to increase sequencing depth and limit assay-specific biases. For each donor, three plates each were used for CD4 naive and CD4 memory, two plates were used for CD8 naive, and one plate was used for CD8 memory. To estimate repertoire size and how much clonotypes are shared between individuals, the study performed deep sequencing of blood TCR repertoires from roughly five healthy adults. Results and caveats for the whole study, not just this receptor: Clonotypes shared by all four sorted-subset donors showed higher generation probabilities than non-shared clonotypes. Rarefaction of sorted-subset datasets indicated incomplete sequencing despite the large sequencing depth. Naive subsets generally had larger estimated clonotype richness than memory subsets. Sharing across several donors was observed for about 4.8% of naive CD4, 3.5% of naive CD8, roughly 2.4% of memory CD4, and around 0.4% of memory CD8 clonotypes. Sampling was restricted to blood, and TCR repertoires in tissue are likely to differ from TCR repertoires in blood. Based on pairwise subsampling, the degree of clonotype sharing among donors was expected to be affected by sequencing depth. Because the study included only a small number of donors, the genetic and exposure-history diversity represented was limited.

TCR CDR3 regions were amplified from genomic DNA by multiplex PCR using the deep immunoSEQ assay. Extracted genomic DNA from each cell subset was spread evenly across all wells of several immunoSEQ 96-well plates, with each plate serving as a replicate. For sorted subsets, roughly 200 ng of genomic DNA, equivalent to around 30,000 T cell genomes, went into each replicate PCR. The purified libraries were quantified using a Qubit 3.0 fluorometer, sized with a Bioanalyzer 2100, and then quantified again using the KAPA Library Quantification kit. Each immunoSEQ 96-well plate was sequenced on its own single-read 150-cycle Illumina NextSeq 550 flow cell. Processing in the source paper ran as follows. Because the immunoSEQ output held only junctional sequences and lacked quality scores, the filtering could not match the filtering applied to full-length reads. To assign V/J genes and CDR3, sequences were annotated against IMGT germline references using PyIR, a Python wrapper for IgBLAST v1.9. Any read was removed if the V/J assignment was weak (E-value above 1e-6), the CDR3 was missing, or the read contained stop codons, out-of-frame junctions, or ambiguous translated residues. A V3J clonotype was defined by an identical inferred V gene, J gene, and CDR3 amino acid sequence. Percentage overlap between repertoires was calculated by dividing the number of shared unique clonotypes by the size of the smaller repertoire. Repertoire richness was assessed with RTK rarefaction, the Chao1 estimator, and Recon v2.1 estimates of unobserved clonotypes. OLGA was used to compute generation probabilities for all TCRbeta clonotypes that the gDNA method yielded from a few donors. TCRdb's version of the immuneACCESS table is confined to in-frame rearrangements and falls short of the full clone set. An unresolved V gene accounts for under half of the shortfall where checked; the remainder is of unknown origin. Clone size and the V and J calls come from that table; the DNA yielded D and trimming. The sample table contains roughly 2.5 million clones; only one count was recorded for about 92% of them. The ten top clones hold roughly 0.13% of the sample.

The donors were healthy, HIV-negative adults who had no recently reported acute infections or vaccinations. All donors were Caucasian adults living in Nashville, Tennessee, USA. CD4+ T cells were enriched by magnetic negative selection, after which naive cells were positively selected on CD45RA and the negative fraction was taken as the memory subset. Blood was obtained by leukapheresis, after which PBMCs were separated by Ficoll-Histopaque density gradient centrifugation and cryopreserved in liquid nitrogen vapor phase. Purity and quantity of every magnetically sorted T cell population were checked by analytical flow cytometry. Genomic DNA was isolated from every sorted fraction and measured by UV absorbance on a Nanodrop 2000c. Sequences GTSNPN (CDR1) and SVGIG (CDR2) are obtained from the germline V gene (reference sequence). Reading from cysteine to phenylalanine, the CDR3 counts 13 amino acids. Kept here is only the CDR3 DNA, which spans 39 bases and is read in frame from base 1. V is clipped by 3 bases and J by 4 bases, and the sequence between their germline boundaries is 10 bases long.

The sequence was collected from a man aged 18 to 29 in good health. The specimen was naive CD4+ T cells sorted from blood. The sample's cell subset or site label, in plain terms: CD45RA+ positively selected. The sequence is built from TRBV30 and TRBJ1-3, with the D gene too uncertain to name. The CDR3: CAWSGLEGNTIYF. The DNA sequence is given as TGTGCCTGGAGCGGTTTGGAAGGAAACACCATATATTTT.